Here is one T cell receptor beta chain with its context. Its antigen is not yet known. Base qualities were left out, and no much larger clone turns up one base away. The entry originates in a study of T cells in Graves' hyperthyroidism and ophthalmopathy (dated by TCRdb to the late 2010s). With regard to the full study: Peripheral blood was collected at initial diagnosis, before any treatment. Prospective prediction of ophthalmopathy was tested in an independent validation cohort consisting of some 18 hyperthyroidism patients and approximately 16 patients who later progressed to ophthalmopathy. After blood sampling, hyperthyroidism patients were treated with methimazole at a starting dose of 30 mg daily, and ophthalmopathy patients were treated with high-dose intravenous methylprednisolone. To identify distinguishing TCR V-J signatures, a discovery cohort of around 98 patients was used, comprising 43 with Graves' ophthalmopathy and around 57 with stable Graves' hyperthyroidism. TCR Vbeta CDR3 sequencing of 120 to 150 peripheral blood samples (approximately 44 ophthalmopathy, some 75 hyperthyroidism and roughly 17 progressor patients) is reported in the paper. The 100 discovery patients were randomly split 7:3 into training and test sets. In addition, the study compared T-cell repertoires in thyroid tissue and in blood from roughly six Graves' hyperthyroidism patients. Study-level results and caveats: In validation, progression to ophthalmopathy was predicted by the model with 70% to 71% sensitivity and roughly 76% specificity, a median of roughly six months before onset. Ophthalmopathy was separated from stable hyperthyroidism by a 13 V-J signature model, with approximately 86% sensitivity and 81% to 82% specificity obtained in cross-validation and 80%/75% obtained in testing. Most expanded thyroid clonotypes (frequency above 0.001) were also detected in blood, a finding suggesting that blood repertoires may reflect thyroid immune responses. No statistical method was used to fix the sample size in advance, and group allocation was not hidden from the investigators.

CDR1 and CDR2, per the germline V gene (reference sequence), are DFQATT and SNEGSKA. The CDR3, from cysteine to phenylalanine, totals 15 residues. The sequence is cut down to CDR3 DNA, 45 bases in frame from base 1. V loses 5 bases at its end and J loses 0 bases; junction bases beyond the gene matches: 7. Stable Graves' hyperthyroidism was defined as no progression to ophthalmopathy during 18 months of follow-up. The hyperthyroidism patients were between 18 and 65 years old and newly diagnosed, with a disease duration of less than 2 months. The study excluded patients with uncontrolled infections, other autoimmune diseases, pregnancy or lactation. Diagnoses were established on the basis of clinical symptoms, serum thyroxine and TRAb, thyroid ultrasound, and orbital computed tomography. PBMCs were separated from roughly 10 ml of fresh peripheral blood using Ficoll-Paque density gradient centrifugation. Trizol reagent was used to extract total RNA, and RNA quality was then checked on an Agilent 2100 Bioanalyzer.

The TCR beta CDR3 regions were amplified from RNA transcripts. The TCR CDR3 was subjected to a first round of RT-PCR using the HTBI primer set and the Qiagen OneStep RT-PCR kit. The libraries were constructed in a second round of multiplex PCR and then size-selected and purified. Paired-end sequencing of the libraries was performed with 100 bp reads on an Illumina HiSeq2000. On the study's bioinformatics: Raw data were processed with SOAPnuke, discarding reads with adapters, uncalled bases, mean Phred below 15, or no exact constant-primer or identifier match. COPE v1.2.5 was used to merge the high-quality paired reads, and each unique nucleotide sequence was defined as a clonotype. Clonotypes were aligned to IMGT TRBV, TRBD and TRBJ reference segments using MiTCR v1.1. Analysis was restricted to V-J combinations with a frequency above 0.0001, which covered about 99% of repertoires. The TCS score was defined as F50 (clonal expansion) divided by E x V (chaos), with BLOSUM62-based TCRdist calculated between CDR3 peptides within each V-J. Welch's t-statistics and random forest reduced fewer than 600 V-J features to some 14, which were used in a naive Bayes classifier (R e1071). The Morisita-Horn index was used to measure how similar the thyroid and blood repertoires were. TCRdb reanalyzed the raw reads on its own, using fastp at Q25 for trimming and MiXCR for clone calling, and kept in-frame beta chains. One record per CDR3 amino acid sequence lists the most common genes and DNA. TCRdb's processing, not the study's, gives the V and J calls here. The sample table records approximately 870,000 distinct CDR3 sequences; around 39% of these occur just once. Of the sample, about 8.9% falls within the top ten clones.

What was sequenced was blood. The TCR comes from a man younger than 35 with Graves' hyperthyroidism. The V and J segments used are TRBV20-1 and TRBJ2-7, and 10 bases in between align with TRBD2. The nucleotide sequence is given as TGCAGTGCTCCCGGGACTAGCGCGAGCTCCTACGAGCAGTACTTC. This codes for CSAPGTSASSYEQYF.